One sample yielded the 6 T cell receptor beta chains listed below, sequenced in a study of blood T cell repertoires in COVID-19. The table came from immunoSEQ multiplex PCR; TCRdb's copy has only in-frame clones and leaves some out. The sample records fewer than 350,000 clones, roughly nine tenths being singletons. The sequenced sample consisted of peripheral blood. These receptors came from a woman aged 25 to 39 with COVID-19, enrolled during active disease.

A few counts support this clone. This chain joins TRBV5-4 and TRBJ2-7; D gene ambiguous. The V end was cut by 4 bases, the J end by 2 bases, with 13 bases between. From germline, CDR1 is SGHNT and CDR2 YYREEE (reference sequence). This CDR3 comprises 14 residues. CDR3 in amino acids: CASSLDGGAYEQYF. Written as DNA, the CDR3 is TGTGCCAGCAGCCTCGACGGCGGAGCCTACGAGCAGTACTTC.

The gene calls are TRBV27 and TRBJ2-2, with D possibly being TRBD1 (5 bases). The V end was cut by 0 bases, the J end by 4 bases, with 15 bases between. This CDR3 spans 17 amino acids. Per germline, CDR1 MNHEY and CDR2 SMNVEV (reference sequence). CDR3 in amino acids: CASSLSLRQTFTGELFF. Written as DNA, the CDR3 is TGTGCCAGCAGTTTATCCCTCCGACAGACCTTCACCGGGGAGCTGTTTTTT.

The gene calls are TRBV5-1 and TRBJ1-2, with D maybe TRBD1 (6 bases). Trimming stripped 0 bases from V and 4 bases from J, with 13 bases between. The germline V gene has CDR1 SGHRS and CDR2 YFSETQ. The length of the CDR3 is 15 residues. The CDR3 DNA is TGCGCCAGCAGCTTGGATCTGGGGGCGGCCTATGGCTACACCTTC. It is translated as CASSLDLGAAYGYTF. Together with reference TRBV5-1 and TRBJ1-2, the CDR3 gives the full variable domain: KAGVTQTPRYLIKTRGQQVTLSCSPISGHRSVSWYQQTPGQGLQFLFEYFSETQRNKGNFPGRFSGRQFSNSRSEMNVSTLELGDSALYLCASSLDLGAAYGYTFGSGTRLTVV.

V usage is TRBV3-1 (or the pseudogene TRBV3-2) and J usage is TRBJ2-7; possible D gene TRBD1, 5 bases. The CDR3 has 13 residues. V was shortened by 3 bases and J by 4 bases, with 10 bases between the two germline ends. The germline V gene has CDR1 LGHDT and CDR2 YNNKEL (reference sequence). The CDR3 coding sequence is TGTGCCAGCAGCCACTGGCAGGGATACGAGCAGTACTTC. It specifies CASSHWQGYEQYF.

For the CDR3, the DNA is TGTGCCAGCATCAGGGACTATGGCTACACCTTC. It is translated as CASIRDYGYTF. The chain links TRBV2 to TRBJ1-2, with a weak D call TRBD1 (5 bases). Trimming stripped 7 bases from V and 3 bases from J, with 6 bases between. The CDR3 is 11 residues long. Germline V gives CDR1 SNHLY, CDR2 FYNNEI.

This clone was observed a handful of times. The chain employs TRBV29-1 and TRBJ1-3, with D maybe TRBD1 (5 bases). Germline V gene lookup returns CDR1 SQVTM and CDR2 ANQGSEA. V shed 5 bases and J shed 1 base, with 18 bases lying between them. The CDR3 covers 16 residues. The CDR3 DNA is TGCAGCGTTCGGCGTAGACAGCAAAATTCTGGAAACACCATATATTTT. The encoded protein is CSVRRRQQNSGNTIYF.